What follows describes a single T cell receptor beta chain. Its antigen is currently not known. The sequence runs out 3 residues before the end of the CDR3; the remainder is reconstructed from the germline J gene. The CDR3 holds 14 amino acids from the cysteine to the phenylalanine. Only the CDR3 bases that were read are kept: 33 of them, in frame from base 1. The trim is 8 bases for V and 5 bases for J, with a gap of 13 bases between the germline ends. Sequences SGHAT (CDR1) and FQNNGV (CDR2) are obtained from the germline V gene. CVID was diagnosed by standard criteria: serum IgG, IgA and/or IgM reduced below normal range, plus specific antibody deficiency. There were around 45 subjects in the CVID group (around 15 female and 30 or so male), ranging in age from about 8 to 70 years, with a mean age of 40. Predominantly Caucasian heritage was noted among both the CVID patients and the healthy controls. Replacement immunoglobulin therapy had been administered to all CVID subjects for at least one year at the time of study participation. No CVID subject was ill or taking immunomodulatory or immunosuppressive medication when blood was collected. From each donor, 5 to 8 ml of heparinized peripheral whole blood was collected. Genomic DNA from adults with common variable immune deficiency (CVID) and from healthy adult controls was the source for sequencing TCRbeta CDR3 repertoires. Diluted blood was subjected to density centrifugation over Hypaque 1077 or Ficoll-Paque for isolation of peripheral blood mononuclear cells. Genomic DNA was extracted from unsorted mononuclear cells by Qiagen column purification or by a centrifugation-based method.

For sequencing, equivalent amounts of genomic DNA were input from CVID and control samples. For every sample, a 60 bp segment covering the rearranged TCRbeta CDR3 region was amplified and then sequenced. The immunoSEQ assay, a bias-corrected multiplex PCR with high-throughput sequencing, was employed for TCRbeta amplification. Per the original workflow: Each unique nucleotide sequence was treated as a clone and annotated with V, D and J genes, copy number and frequency. Sequences were labeled productive if in frame, and non-productive if out of frame or containing stop codons. As previously described, clonality was calculated on the basis of Shannon's entropy. The predicted amino acid sequences of productive clones were used to derive mean CDR3 Kyte-Doolittle hydropathy. Scaled V gene usage was hierarchically clustered using Manhattan distance and complete linkage with the R hclust function. Clone sharing by CDR3 amino acid sequence was assessed by resampling 12 repertoires per group over 100 rounds. The repertoires were searched for 70 published EBV-specific and 200 to 300 published CMV-specific TCRbeta sequences. After a couple of CVID samples that produced fewer than 10,000 sequences were dropped from the analysis, 45 or so CVID repertoires remained. TCRdb re-hosts the immuneACCESS table, in-frame sequences only. Its copies lack some clones; in the studies checked, an unresolved V gene accounts for under half of them, and the cause for the rest is not known. That table supplies the V and J calls and clone size; D and trimming were determined from the DNA. The table notes around 19,000 clones here, none of them singletons. About 6.8% of the sample is in the top ten clones.

The data belong to a study of T cell clonality in common variable immunodeficiency (dated by TCRdb to the mid-2010s). Paper-wide results and their limitations: Correlations of repertoire features with clinical complications were constrained by heterogeneity among patients within the CVID cohort. According to the authors, figuring out what caused the increased clonality in CVID would require sequencing the repertoires of T cell subpopulations. Fewer TCRbeta clones were shared among CVID subjects than among healthy controls (p < 0.0001). Fewer deletions and N-nucleotide insertions were reportedly observed in CVID TCRbeta sequences, and highly modified clones with 13 or more V deletions were reportedly absent from CVID TCRbeta sequences. TCRbeta clonality was higher in CVID subjects than in healthy controls (t-test p = 0.018), and the increase was most characteristic of about a third of subjects. Despite equal DNA input, controls averaged roughly 80,000 unique sequences per sample versus some 30,000 in CVID samples.

The V and J segments used are TRBV11-2 and TRBJ1-6; no D segment can be confidently identified. The material sequenced was peripheral blood mononuclear cells. The sequence was collected from a human donor with common variable immunodeficiency. Incomplete CDR3 DNA: TGTGCCAGCGGGTCGGGGAGCCATAATTCACCC. Its coded protein is CASGSGSHNSP. In full, the CDR3 is CASGSGSHNSPLHF.